This T cell receptor beta chain was profiled in a study of blood T cell repertoires in COVID-19. Study information: Sites across the United States, Italy and Spain contributed samples from acute and convalescent COVID-19.

This clone has just one count. V gave up 6 bases and J gave up 6 bases, with 10 bases separating them. The germline gives CDR1 MNHEY, CDR2 SMNVEV (reference sequence). This CDR3 has 12 amino acids. TCRdb's copy holds only in-frame clones and misses some; the assay was immunoSEQ multiplex PCR. Found here are tens of thousands of clones, more than 75% of them singletons; the top ten hold 1.3% to 1.5%. This chain links TRBV27 with TRBJ2-3; maybe TRBD2 (5 bases). Sequencing was done on a sample of peripheral blood. This sequence originates from a man in his forties or fifties with acute or convalescent COVID-19. CDR3 sequence reads: CASRERGDTQYF. The CDR3 bases are TGTGCCAGCAGGGAACGAGGGGATACGCAGTATTTT.